The 3 T cell receptor beta chains listed next were all sequenced from one sample in a study of blood T cell repertoires in COVID-19. Clones were sequenced by immunoSEQ multiplex PCR, and TCRdb holds only the in-frame ones, with some missing. The sample shows about 160,000 clones, over 70% of them seen only once. Source material: PBMCs or T cells enriched from blood (not recorded which). Receptors originate from a woman aged 55 to 70 who had recovered from COVID-19.

The CDR3 region is CASSEVGVQTLNTEAFF. The CDR3 region has the DNA TGTGCCAGCAGTGAGGTCGGCGTACAGACCCTGAACACTGAAGCTTTCTTT. The chain links TRBV2 to TRBJ1-1; no clear D gene. This CDR3 region has 17 residues. Trimming shortened V by 3 bases and J by 0 bases, and 17 bases separated the two germline ends. The germline gives CDR1 SNHLY, CDR2 FYNNEI.

The chain employs TRBV5-1 and TRBJ2-5; D not resolved. The CDR3 sequence is 14 residues long. Germline CDR1 is SGHRS and CDR2 is YFSETQ. Trimming left V 4 bases short and J 5 bases short, with 15 bases between. The CDR3, as DNA: TGCGCCAGCAGCACCGACTCCTTCTCGGAGACCCAGTACTTC. Translation gives CASSTDSFSETQYF. Full variable domain (missing parts from reference TRBV5-1 and TRBJ2-5): KAGVTQTPRYLIKTRGQQVTLSCSPISGHRSVSWYQQTPGQGLQFLFEYFSETQRNKGNFPGRFSGRQFSNSRSEMNVSTLELGDSALYLCASSTDSFSETQYFGPGTRLLVL.

This clone was observed once. The chain combines TRBV19 with TRBJ2-5; 9 nucleotides agree with TRBD2. V shed 5 bases and J 3 bases; nucleotides not matched to a gene: 16. CDR3 size: 18 residues. The V gene's germline CDR1 is LNHDA and CDR2 SQIVND (reference sequence). The CDR3 sequence: CASSSKTSGDVKEETQYF. CDR3 DNA: TGTGCCAGTAGTTCAAAGACTAGCGGAGACGTTAAGGAAGAGACCCAGTACTTC.